These 25 T cell receptor beta chains were all obtained from the same sample, sequenced in a study of post-analysis software for immune sequencing data. Study-wide findings and caveats: Comparison of patients with controls showed 5 or 6 TRBV segments more frequent in patients, TRBV5-6, TRBV5-1 and TRBV20-1 among them.

No antigen has been identified for these receptors. Tagging with unique molecular identifiers was a feature of the TCR beta cDNA libraries. TCRdb re-derived calls from the PCR reads in MiXCR, one entry per CDR3 protein. The table records about 770,000 distinct CDR3 sequences, 46% of them present only once. Sequencing input: blood. These receptors were collected from a girl aged 5-17 years with multiple sclerosis.

V is TRBV20-1 and J is TRBJ2-1; D may be TRBD2 (6 bases). V dropped 0 bases and J dropped 7 bases, with 13 bases sitting between them. Germline V gene sequence: CDR1 DFQATT, CDR2 SNEGSKA (reference sequence). The CDR3 is 14 residues long. The CDR3 DNA sequence: TGCAGTGCTAGAGATTTGGAGGACTATAATGAGCAGTTCTTC. It encodes CSARDLEDYNEQFF.

This clonotype was observed a handful of times. The V and J genes are TRBV28 and TRBJ2-5; 11 bases are shared with TRBD1. This CDR3 is built from 17 residues. With 4 bases clipped from V and 5 bases from J, the junction kept 12 bases outside the gene matches. From germline, CDR1 is MDHEN and CDR2 SYDVKM. CDR3 region: CASSYGIWTGGTETQYF. As DNA, the CDR3 is TGTGCCAGCAGTTATGGGATATGGACAGGGGGCACGGAGACCCAGTACTTC.

The V gene is TRBV13, the J gene TRBJ2-6, with D possibly matching TRBD2 (6 bases). V dropped 4 bases and J dropped 0 bases, with 22 bases sitting between them. CDR1 is PRHDT and CDR2 is FYEKMQ in the germline V gene (reference sequence). This CDR3 region has 20 residues. CDR3 sequence: CASSYSLPSGLTSGANVLTF. The CDR3 region has the DNA TGTGCCAGCAGCTACTCACTGCCCAGCGGGCTTACCTCTGGGGCCAACGTCCTGACTTTC.

The genes are TRBV28 and TRBJ2-3, with D tentatively TRBD1 (6 bases). Germline CDR1 and CDR2: MDHEN and SYDVKM. V lost 2 bases, J lost 0 bases, and 12 bases lay in between. The CDR3 has 16 residues. For the CDR3, the DNA is TGTGCCAGCAGTTTAAGGGGGTACTCGAGCACAGATACGCAGTATTTT. Translation gives CASSLRGYSSTDTQYF.

This clonotype showed up just a few times. The V call is TRBV9, the J call TRBJ2-7; tentatively, D is TRBD2 (5 bases). V dropped 0 bases and J dropped 5 bases, with 6 bases sitting between them. Germline V gene lookup returns CDR1 SGDLS and CDR2 YYNGEE. The CDR3 spans 12 residues. CDR3 sequence: CASSVGGNEQYF. The CDR3 DNA reads TGTGCCAGCAGCGTAGGAGGGAACGAGCAGTACTTC.

The rearrangement uses TRBV13 and TRBJ1-2; a weak D match, TRBD1 (5 bases). Trimming removed 5 bases at V and 8 bases at J, with 18 bases between. The CDR3 contains 14 residues. Germline V CDR1 and CDR2: PRHDT, FYEKMQ (reference sequence). Here the CDR3 reads CASSGSGTARGYTF. The CDR3 DNA reads TGTGCCAGCAGCGGTTCCGGGACCGCTAGAGGCTACACCTTC.

This rearrangement joins TRBV11-2 to TRBJ2-5; 8 bases map to TRBD1. J lost 1 base, V lost 5 bases, and 6 bases had no gene match. Germline assignment: CDR1 SGHAT and CDR2 FQNNGV. CDR3 size: 15 residues. The CDR3 spells CASSVTGVPQETQYF. DNA of the CDR3: TGTGCCAGCAGCGTGACAGGGGTTCCCCAAGAGACCCAGTACTTC. Full variable domain (missing parts from reference TRBV11-2 and TRBJ2-5): EAGVAQSPRYKIIEKRQSVAFWCNPISGHATLYWYQQILGQGPKLLIQFQNNGVVDDSQLPKDRFSAERLKGVDSTLKIQPAKLEDSAVYLCASSVTGVPQETQYFGPGTRLLVL.

The gene calls are TRBV6-2 or TRBV6-3 and TRBJ2-7; tentative D call: TRBD1 (6 bases). CDR3 length equals 14 residues. From germline, CDR1 is MNHEY and CDR2 SVGEGT. The V gene lost 6 bases and the J gene lost 3 bases, with 15 bases spanning the gap. The CDR3 protein is CASSAGTTVYEQYF. CDR3 coding DNA: TGTGCCAGCAGCGCCGGGACAACCGTCTACGAGCAGTACTTC.

The rearrangement links TRBV5-8 to TRBJ2-7, with a possible D match to TRBD1 (5 bases). The germline V gene has CDR1 SGHTS and CDR2 YDEGEE. Deletions cut 3 bases from V and 3 bases from J, with 13 bases between. CDR3 length equals 14 residues. This CDR3 reads CASSWGDVDYEQYF. The CDR3 DNA is TGTGCCAGCAGCTGGGGCGATGTAGACTACGAGCAGTACTTC. The full variable domain, its missing parts supplied by reference TRBV5-8 and TRBJ2-7, is EAGVTQSPTHLIKTRGQQATLRCSPISGHTSVYWYQQALGLGLQFLLWYDEGEERNRGNFPPRFSGRQFPNYSSELNVNALELEDSALYLCASSWGDVDYEQYFGPGTRLTVT.

CDR3 nucleotides: TGTGCCAGCAGCTTAGGCCCTCGCGGAGGACAAAACATTCAGTACTTC. It translates to CASSLGPRGGQNIQYF. The chain couples TRBV13 to TRBJ2-4, with D possibly being TRBD2 (5 bases). Germline loops: CDR1 PRHDT, CDR2 FYEKMQ (reference sequence). The length of the CDR3 is 16 residues. The ends were cut back, 0 bases at V and 5 bases at J, with 14 bases in the middle. The full variable domain, completed using reference TRBV13 and TRBJ2-4, is AAGVIQSPRHLIKEKRETATLKCYPIPRHDTVYWYQQGPGQDPQFLISFYEKMQSDKGSIPDRFSAQQFSDYHSELNMSSLELGDSALYFCASSLGPRGGQNIQYFGAGTRLSVL.

V and J are TRBV5-4 and TRBJ2-7, with 7 bases matching TRBD2. V dropped 4 bases and J dropped 2; count of bases not matched to a gene: 12. The CDR3 extends over 16 amino acids. Germline-derived CDR1 and CDR2 are SGHNT and YYREEE (reference sequence). The CDR3 region has the DNA TGTGCCAGCAGCCTTGGCGCTGGCGGGAGAACCTACGAGCAGTACTTC. It specifies CASSLGAGGRTYEQYF.

A few counts support this clonotype. Sequence at one end of the junction differs from germline and may be a read error. The chain recombines TRBV4-1 with TRBJ2-5; no clear D. Germline V gene lookup returns CDR1 MGHRA and CDR2 YSYEKL. This CDR3 region has 14 residues. CDR3 in DNA: TGCGCCAGCAGACAAGGCGAGTTAATGGAGACCCAGTACTTC. Translation gives CASRQGELMETQYF.

This clonotype has a handful of counts. This chain connects TRBV20-1 to TRBJ1-2, with D unclear. V lost 5 bases to trimming and J lost 3 bases, with 10 bases between them. The germline CDR1 and CDR2 sequences are DFQATT and SNEGSKA (reference sequence). The CDR3 is 12 amino acids. This CDR3 is CSAPQSYYGYTF. CDR3 sequence (DNA): TGCAGTGCTCCCCAATCATACTATGGCTACACCTTC.

The CDR3 DNA is TGCGCCAGCAGACCTGACAGGCCGGTGAGCACTGAAGCTTTCTTT. Encoded protein: CASRPDRPVSTEAFF. This chain links TRBV5-1 with TRBJ1-1; D is perhaps TRBD1 (6 bases). The CDR3 has 15 amino acids. The germline V gene has CDR1 SGHRS and CDR2 YFSETQ. The V gene lost 5 bases and the J gene lost 4 bases, with 18 bases spanning the gap.

This rearrangement joins TRBV5-6 to TRBJ2-5; 7 bases align to TRBD1. Germline CDR1 reads SGHDT; CDR2 reads YYEEEE. With 6 bases clipped from V and 5 bases from J, the junction kept 10 bases outside the gene matches. The CDR3 consists of 14 residues. The CDR3 sequence is CASIPDRLNETQYF. The CDR3 DNA reads as TGTGCCAGCATCCCGGACAGGCTCAATGAGACCCAGTACTTC.

The chain joins TRBV9 to TRBJ2-3; no clear D gene. CDR3 length: 13 residues. V lost 4 bases and J lost 6, with 12 bases in between. Germline values: CDR1 SGDLS, CDR2 YYNGEE. The CDR3 coding sequence is TGTGCCAGCAGCTCCCGAACCTTGGATACGCAGTATTTT. This encodes CASSSRTLDTQYF.

This clonotype was found once. The rearrangement joins TRBV6-1 to TRBJ2-5, with 12 nucleotides matching TRBD2. V dropped 6 bases and J dropped 3; count of bases not matched to a gene: 5. The CDR3 loop spans 15 amino acids. Germline V gene sequence: CDR1 MNHNS, CDR2 SASEGT. The CDR3 coding sequence is TGTGCCAGCAGCCCGACTAGCGGGGGCAAAGAGACCCAGTACTTC. Residues: CASSPTSGGKETQYF.

The V call is TRBV12-3 or TRBV12-4, the J call TRBJ2-3; TRBD1 aligns across 7 bases. The CDR3 runs to 16 residues. The junction had 12 bases not matched to a gene; V was cut back by 6 bases and J by 3 bases. CDR3 sequence (DNA): TGTGCCAGCAGCAACGACAGGGTTAAAGCAACAGATACGCAGTATTTT. Encoded protein: CASSNDRVKATDTQYF.

The chain employs TRBV6-1 and TRBJ2-5; TRBD2 matches at 11 bases. The germline V gene has CDR1 MNHNS and CDR2 SASEGT. V gave up 5 bases and J gave up 2 bases; unmatched junction bases: 4. This CDR3 has 15 residues. The chain's CDR3 is CASSIAGGKQETQYF. In nucleotides, the CDR3 is TGTGCCAGCAGTATAGCGGGAGGGAAACAAGAGACCCAGTACTTC.

The rearrangement uses TRBV6-2 or TRBV6-3 and TRBJ1-1, with 9 bases lining up with TRBD1. Losses at the gene ends were 8 bases for V and 0 bases for J; bases not matched to a gene: 7. From germline, CDR1 is MNHEY and CDR2 SVGEGT. The CDR3 spans 15 residues. The CDR3 nucleotides are TGTGCCAGCCTGCGGGACAGGGTGTTGAACACTGAAGCTTTCTTT. The encoded protein is CASLRDRVLNTEAFF.

The gene calls are TRBV12-3 or TRBV12-4 and TRBJ1-1; 9 nucleotides align to TRBD1. This CDR3 is 15 amino acids long. Trimming took 7 bases from V and 0 from J; bases not matched to a gene: 6. This CDR3 reads CASKRQGGLNTEAFF. CDR3 coding DNA: TGTGCCAGCAAGCGACAGGGGGGACTGAACACTGAAGCTTTCTTT.

This clonotype was counted once. The rearrangement uses TRBV20-1 and TRBJ2-1; TRBD2 matches at 10 bases. The CDR3 sequence is 15 residues long. From germline, CDR1 is DFQATT and CDR2 SNEGSKA (reference sequence). Written as DNA, the CDR3 is TGCAGCGGGGCGCTGGGACTAGCGCCGATGGGTGAGCAGTTCTTC. Amino acids: CSGALGLAPMGEQFF.

There are many counts of this clonotype. A clone one base away is much larger, so this may be a read error. The V call is TRBV7-2, the J call TRBJ1-1; D gene unclear. CDR3 length: 15 residues. V was trimmed by 3 bases and J by 4 bases, leaving 15 bases between them. Germline values: CDR1 SGHTA, CDR2 FQGNSA. The CDR3 loop reads CASSLVGGSCTEAFF. The CDR3 nucleotides read TGTGCCAGCAGCTTGGTAGGCGGGAGTTGCACTGAAGCTTTCTTT.

This sequence joins TRBV10-3 and TRBJ2-6, with D hard to call. CDR3 size: 17 residues. In germline, CDR1 is ENHRY, CDR2 SYGVKD. The ends were cut back, 5 bases at V and 0 bases at J, with 14 bases in the middle. The DNA for the CDR3 is TGTGCCATCAGTCCCTTCGGCGGCAACTCTGGGGCCAACGTCCTGACTTTC. This sequence encodes CAISPFGGNSGANVLTF.

This clonotype has only a few counts. The chain links TRBV11-3 to TRBJ2-1; perhaps TRBD2 as D (5 bases). The germline V gene encodes CDR1 SGHNT and CDR2 YENEEA. The CDR3 is made up of 16 amino acids. The V end lost 4 bases, the J end lost 6 bases, and 19 bases lay between the germline ends. The CDR3 loop reads CASSSAPSSSGNEQFF. CDR3 coding DNA: TGTGCCAGCAGCTCCGCACCCTCTAGCTCTGGCAATGAGCAGTTCTTC.